The rows below give T cell receptor beta chains drawn from one sample of a study of OX40 agonist ivuxolimab in advanced cancers. Measured with immunoSEQ multiplex PCR; TCRdb has only the in-frame clones, and not every one. The table lists about 46,000 clones, roughly nine tenths of them singletons. The sample here was CD4+ or CD8+ T cells sorted from blood, taken in a trial of the OX40 agonist ivuxolimab. The receptors come from an adult with an advanced solid tumor such as melanoma, head and neck, liver or kidney cancer. The CDR3 runs from the conserved cysteine through the conserved F or W. Each record gives: V gene, clone size, J gene, D gene, CDR3 length, CDR3 DNA, CDR3 protein. The D gene is left open where the match is weak. Size is omitted from some rows. Given values are once, few, many or a class for expanded clones.

TRBV11-2	NA	TRBJ1-2	TRBD1	16	TGTGCCAGCAGCTTCCAATTAGGGACAGGAGTTGATGGCTACACCTTC	CASSFQLGTGVDGYTF
TRBV27	NA	TRBJ1-1	NA	12	TGTGCCAGCAGTCCCAACGGGGCTGAAGCTTTCTTT	CASSPNGAEAFF
TRBV28	NA	TRBJ1-2	NA	13	TGTGCCAGCAAGGAGGCAGCTAACTATGGCTACACTTTC	CASKEAANYGYTF
TRBV6-1	NA	TRBJ2-7	NA	10	TGTGCCAGCAGTGACTACGAGCAGTACTTC	CASSDYEQYF
TRBV9	few	TRBJ1-4	NA	17	TGTGCCAGCAGCGTAAGTGGCGGGGCAGCAACTAATGAAAAACTGTTTTTT	CASSVSGGAATNEKLFF
TRBV7-3	NA	TRBJ2-1	NA	14	TGTGCCAGCAGCGATCTAGTTTCCCACAATGAGCAGTTCTTC	CASSDLVSHNEQFF
TRBV7-2	NA	TRBJ1-4	NA	11	TGTGCCAGCAAAACGGGGGAAAAACTGTTTTTT	CASKTGEKLFF
TRBV19	NA	TRBJ1-1	NA	12	TGTGCCAGTACCACAGGTTTCACTGAAGCTTTCTTT	CASTTGFTEAFF
TRBV6-5	NA	TRBJ2-1	TRBD2	14	TGTGCCAGCAGTTACGGCGGGGGGTACAATGAGCAGTTCTTC	CASSYGGGYNEQFF
TRBV6-1	NA	TRBJ1-4	NA	14	TGTGCCAGCACGGGCGGGACAACTAATGAAAAACTGTTTTTT	CASTGGTTNEKLFF
TRBV10-3	NA	TRBJ2-7	NA	13	TGTGCCATCAGCGGACCAGCTACCTACGAGCAGTACTTC	CAISGPATYEQYF
TRBV27	NA	TRBJ1-3	NA	16	TGTGCCAGCAGAGCGGGGGGCGTTTTCTCTGGAAACACCATATATTTT	CASRAGGVFSGNTIYF
TRBV19	NA	TRBJ2-7	NA	12	TGTGCCAGTAGCCCCGGGGGCTACGAGCAGTACTTC	CASSPGGYEQYF
TRBV12-5	NA	TRBJ1-4	TRBD1	17	TGTGCTAGTGGTTTGGTACTCCAGGGGGCGATAAATGAAAAACTGTTTTTT	CASGLVLQGAINEKLFF
TRBV7-8	NA	TRBJ1-5	NA	15	TGTGCCAGCAGCTTAGATTTGGGGAGCAATCAGCCCCAGCATTTT	CASSLDLGSNQPQHF
TRBV4-1	NA	TRBJ2-7	TRBD2	19	TGCGCCAGCAGGGGGGGAGATAGCGGGAGGCAGACCCGCTCCTACGAGCAGTACTTC	CASRGGDSGRQTRSYEQYF
TRBV5-6	NA	TRBJ2-7	NA	12	TGTGCCAGCAGCTTGGTCAGCTACGAGCAGTACTTC	CASSLVSYEQYF
TRBV4-3	NA	TRBJ2-2	NA	14	TGCGCCAGCAGCCAAGATGGCCTGGCCGGGGAGCTGTTTTTT	CASSQDGLAGELFF
TRBV7-9	NA	TRBJ1-2	NA	15	TGTGCCAGCAGCTTAGGACCCACGGAGGGGTATGGCTACACCTTC	CASSLGPTEGYGYTF
TRBV7-9	NA	TRBJ2-7	TRBD1	16	TGTGCCAGCAGCCTGGGGGCCGGGACAGGGAGTAGCGAGCAGTACTTC	CASSLGAGTGSSEQYF
TRBV7-2	once	TRBJ1-1	NA	13	TGTGCCAGCAGCTTTAGGGGGTATCCTGAAGCTTTCTTT	CASSFRGYPEAFF
TRBV7-2	NA	TRBJ2-1	TRBD1	14	TGTGCCAGCAGCTTCCCCGGGACAGTCAATGAGCAGTTCTTC	CASSFPGTVNEQFF
TRBV6-4	NA	TRBJ2-2	TRBD2	16	TGTGCCAGCAGTGACTCCACGCGGGGGGACACCGGGGAGCTGTTTTTT	CASSDSTRGDTGELFF
TRBV7-6	NA	TRBJ2-7	NA	14	TGTGCCAGCAGCTTAATCGGGGGCACGGACGAGCAGTACTTC	CASSLIGGTDEQYF
TRBV4-1	NA	TRBJ2-1	TRBD2	17	TGCGCCAGCAGCCAAGATCGCACCGGGACTACACACAATGAGCAGTTCTTC	CASSQDRTGTTHNEQFF
TRBV9	NA	TRBJ1-6	NA	15	TGTGCCAGCAGCGTAGGTACAGGTACTAATTCACCCCTCCACTTT	CASSVGTGTNSPLHF
TRBV5-4	NA	TRBJ1-1	NA	13	TGTGCCAGCAGCCATCCAACTTGGGCTGAAGCTTTCTTT	CASSHPTWAEAFF
TRBV30	NA	TRBJ2-3	NA	11	TGTGCCTGCTCTATCACAGATACGCAGTATTTT	CACSITDTQYF
TRBV7-2	NA	TRBJ2-7	TRBD2	16	TGTGCCAGCAGCCCGCGAGGGGCGGGGGGGCCGCGCGAGCAGTACTTC	CASSPRGAGGPREQYF
TRBV25-1	NA	TRBJ2-7	TRBD2	13	TGTGCCAGCACTCCGAGCGGGGTCTACGAGCAGTACTTC	CASTPSGVYEQYF
TRBV10-3	NA	TRBJ2-7	TRBD1	13	TGTGCCATCAGTGATGGGACAGTCTACGAGCAGTACTTC	CAISDGTVYEQYF
TRBV9	NA	TRBJ1-2	NA	13	TGTGCCAGCAGCGTAGAGGTCAACTATGGCTACACCTTC	CASSVEVNYGYTF
TRBV9	NA	TRBJ1-2	NA	14	TGTGCCAGCAGCGTAGAAGGCCGGAACTATGGCTACACCTTC	CASSVEGRNYGYTF
TRBV7-9	NA	TRBJ2-7	NA	12	TGTGCCAGCAGCTCGGTGGGGTACGAGCAGTACTTC	CASSSVGYEQYF
TRBV18	NA	TRBJ1-3	NA	16	TGTGCCAGCTCACTACAACCCCGGGTCTCTGGAAACACCATATATTTT	CASSLQPRVSGNTIYF
TRBV21-1	few	TRBJ1-1	NA	16	TGTGCCAGCAGCTCGAGGACAGGGGCGATCAACACTGAAGCTTTCTTT	CASSSRTGAINTEAFF
TRBV7-3	NA	TRBJ2-7	NA	13	TGTGCCAGCAGCTTGGACATCGTTTCCGAGCAGTACTTC	CASSLDIVSEQYF
TRBV5-6	NA	TRBJ2-7	TRBD1	18	TGTGCCAGCAGCTTGGATTTTATGGGGACAGGTGCCTCCTACGAGCAGTACTTC	CASSLDFMGTGASYEQYF
TRBV6-5	NA	TRBJ2-1	TRBD2	16	TGTGCCAGCAGTTACCCCAAGCGGGGGGGCTCGAATGAGCAGTTCTTC	CASSYPKRGGSNEQFF
TRBV7-2	NA	TRBJ2-3	NA	13	TGTGCCAGCAGGCCCCTAGGGGCAGATACGCAGTATTTT	CASRPLGADTQYF
TRBV9	NA	TRBJ1-3	NA	14	TGTGCCAGCAGCGTAGAAGGGACCGGAAACACCATATATTTT	CASSVEGTGNTIYF
TRBV5-6	NA	TRBJ2-5	NA	11	TGTGCCAGCAGCTTTCTGGAGACCCAGTACTTC	CASSFLETQYF
TRBV19	once	TRBJ2-7	NA	9	TGTGCCAGCCTTTCCGAGCAGTACTTC	CASLSEQYF
TRBV5-6	NA	TRBJ2-5	TRBD1	15	TGTGCCAGCAGCCGGACAGGGGGTCAACAAGAGACCCAGTACTTC	CASSRTGGQQETQYF